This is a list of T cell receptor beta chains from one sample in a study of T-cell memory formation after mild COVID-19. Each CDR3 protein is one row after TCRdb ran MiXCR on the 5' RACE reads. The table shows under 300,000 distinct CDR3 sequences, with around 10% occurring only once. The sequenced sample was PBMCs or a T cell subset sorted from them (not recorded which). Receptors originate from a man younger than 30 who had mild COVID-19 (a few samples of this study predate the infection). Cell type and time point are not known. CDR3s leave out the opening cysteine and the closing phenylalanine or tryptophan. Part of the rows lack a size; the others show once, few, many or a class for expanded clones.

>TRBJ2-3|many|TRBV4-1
ASSQAERGTDTQY
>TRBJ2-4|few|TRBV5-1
ASSLAPPQNIQY
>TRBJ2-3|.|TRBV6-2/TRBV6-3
ASSWGANTDTQY
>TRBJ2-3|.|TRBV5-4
ASSPSGVRTDTQY
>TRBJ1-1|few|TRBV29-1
SAAPGSGLEAF
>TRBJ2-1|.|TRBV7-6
ASSLVGGEQF
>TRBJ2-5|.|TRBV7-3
ASSFGPRETQY
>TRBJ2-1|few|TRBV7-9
ASSSSGSGNEQF
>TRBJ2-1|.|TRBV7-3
ASSAQGGSSNEQF
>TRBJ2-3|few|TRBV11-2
ASSLDRGDTQY
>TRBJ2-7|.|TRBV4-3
ASSQSGTKVRVW
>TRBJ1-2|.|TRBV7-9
ASSLDREQSNYGYT
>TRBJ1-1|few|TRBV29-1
SVEDYYRGLGTEAF
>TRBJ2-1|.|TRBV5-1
ASSLLGANEQF
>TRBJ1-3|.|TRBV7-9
ASNLLGNTIY
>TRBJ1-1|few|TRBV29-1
SVATALSTGTTEAF
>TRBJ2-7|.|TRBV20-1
SARLSGQGSHEQY
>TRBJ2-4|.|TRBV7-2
ASSKLAGGQVKNIQY
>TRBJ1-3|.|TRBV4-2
ASSQEGGGYSGNTIY
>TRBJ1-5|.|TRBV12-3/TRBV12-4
ASSFRTSNQPQH
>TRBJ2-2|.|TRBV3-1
ASSPGTGGAGGELF
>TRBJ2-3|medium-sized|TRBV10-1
ASSGIGTQY
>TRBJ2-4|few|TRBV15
ATRNREKNIQY
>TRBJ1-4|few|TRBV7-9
ASSQQGQRNEKLF
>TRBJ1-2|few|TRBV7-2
ASSLGQRREGYT
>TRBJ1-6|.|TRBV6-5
ASRQLSNSPLH
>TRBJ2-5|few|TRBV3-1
ASSGRAQETQY
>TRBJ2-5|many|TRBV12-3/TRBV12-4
ASSTLDRQETQY
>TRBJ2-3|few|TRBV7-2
ASSLDPAGTDTQY
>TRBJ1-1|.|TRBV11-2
ASSLDPKLEAF
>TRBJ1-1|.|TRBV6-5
ASMFGETEAF
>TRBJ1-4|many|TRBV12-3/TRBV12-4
ASSFGTAEKLF
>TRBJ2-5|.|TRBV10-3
AIRIGETQY
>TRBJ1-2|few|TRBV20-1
SARDGRGPDGYT
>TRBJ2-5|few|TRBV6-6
ASSYLGPPRETQY
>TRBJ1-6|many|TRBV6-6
ASSSGANSPLH
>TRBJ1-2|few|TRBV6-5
ASRTVPNYGYT
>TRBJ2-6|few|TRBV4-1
ASSQDTVSGANVLT
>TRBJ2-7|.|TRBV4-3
ASSQDGDEQY
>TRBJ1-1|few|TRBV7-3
ASSQSPGTANTEAF
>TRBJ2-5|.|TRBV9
ASSVSGGAQETQY